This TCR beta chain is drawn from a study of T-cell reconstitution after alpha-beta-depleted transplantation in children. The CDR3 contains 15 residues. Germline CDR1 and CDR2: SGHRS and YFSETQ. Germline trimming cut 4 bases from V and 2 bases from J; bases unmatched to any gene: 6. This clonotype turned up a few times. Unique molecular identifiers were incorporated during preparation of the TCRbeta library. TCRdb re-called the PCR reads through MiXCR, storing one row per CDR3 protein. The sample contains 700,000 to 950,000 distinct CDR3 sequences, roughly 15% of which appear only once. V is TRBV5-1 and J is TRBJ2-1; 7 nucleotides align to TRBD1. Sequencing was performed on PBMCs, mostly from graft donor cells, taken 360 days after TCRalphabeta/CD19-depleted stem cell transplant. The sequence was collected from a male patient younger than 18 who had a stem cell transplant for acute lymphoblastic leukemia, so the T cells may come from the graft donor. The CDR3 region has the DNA TGCGCCAGCAGCCCGGTAGGACAGGCCTACAATGAGCAGTTCTTC. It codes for CASSPVGQAYNEQFF.